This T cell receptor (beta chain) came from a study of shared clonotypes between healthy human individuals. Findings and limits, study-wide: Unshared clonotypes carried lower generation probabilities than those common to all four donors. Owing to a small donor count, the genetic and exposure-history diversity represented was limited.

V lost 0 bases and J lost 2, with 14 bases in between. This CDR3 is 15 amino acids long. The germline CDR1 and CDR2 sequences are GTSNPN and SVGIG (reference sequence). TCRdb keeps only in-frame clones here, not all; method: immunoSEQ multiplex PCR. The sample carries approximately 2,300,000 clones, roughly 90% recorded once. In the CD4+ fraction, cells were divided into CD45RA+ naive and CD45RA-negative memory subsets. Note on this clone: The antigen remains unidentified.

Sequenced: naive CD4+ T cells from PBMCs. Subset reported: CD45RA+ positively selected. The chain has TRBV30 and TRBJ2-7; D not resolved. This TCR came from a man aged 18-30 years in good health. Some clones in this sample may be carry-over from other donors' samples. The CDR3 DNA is TGTGCCTGGAGTGTATCTAATACACCCACCTACGAGCAGTACTTC. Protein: CAWSVSNTPTYEQYF.